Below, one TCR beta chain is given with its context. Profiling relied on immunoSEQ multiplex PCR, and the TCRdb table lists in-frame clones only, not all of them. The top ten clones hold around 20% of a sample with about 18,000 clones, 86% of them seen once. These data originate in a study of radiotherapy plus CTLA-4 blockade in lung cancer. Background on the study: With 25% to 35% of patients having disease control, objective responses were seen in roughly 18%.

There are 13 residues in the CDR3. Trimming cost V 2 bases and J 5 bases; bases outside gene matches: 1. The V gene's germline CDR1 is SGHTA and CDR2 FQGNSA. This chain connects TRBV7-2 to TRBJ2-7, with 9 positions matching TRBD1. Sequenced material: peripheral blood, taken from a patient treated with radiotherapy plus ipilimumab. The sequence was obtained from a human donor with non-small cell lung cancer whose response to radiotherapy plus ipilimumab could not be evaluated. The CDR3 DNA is TGTGCCAGCAGCTTAAGGACAGGGGACGAGCAGTACTTC. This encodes CASSLRTGDEQYF.